The T cell receptor (beta chain) described here comes from a study of blood T cell repertoires in COVID-19. About the research overall: There were acute and convalescent COVID-19 samples, and they came from the United States, Italy and Spain.

This CDR3 has 13 amino acids. V shed 4 bases and J shed 9 bases, with 13 bases lying between them. Measured with immunoSEQ multiplex PCR; TCRdb has only the in-frame clones, and not every one. The repertoire holds 200,000 to 300,000 clones, with roughly 79% as singletons. The clonotype originates from a woman older than 75 with COVID-19, enrolled during active disease. J is TRBJ1-3 and V is TRBV12-3 or TRBV12-4; D may be TRBD1 (6 bases). The sequenced material came from peripheral blood. The DNA of the CDR3 is TGTGCCAGCAGTTCGGGACAATTCCGCACCATATATTTT. Amino acid sequence: CASSSGQFRTIYF.